This TCR beta chain is from a study of T cell changes during pregnancy in multiple sclerosis. CDR1 and CDR2 from the germline V gene are LNHDA and SQIVND (reference sequence). V lost 10 bases, J lost 2 bases, and 18 bases lay in between. CDR3 length: 15 amino acids. Clones were read by immunoSEQ multiplex PCR, and TCRdb kept only the in-frame ones, dropping some. This sample yields roughly 30,000 clones, of which around 89% are seen a single time; 3% to 4% belongs to the top ten. This sample comprised CD4+ T cells from peripheral blood mononuclear cells, obtained in the first trimester of pregnancy. The clonotype originates from a female donor in good health, enrolled as a control in a pregnancy study. The chain links TRBV19 to TRBJ2-1; the D gene is possibly TRBD2 (5 bases). The CDR3 loop is CATAPERLPYNEQFF. CDR3 bases: TGTGCCACCGCCCCGGAGCGGCTCCCCTACAATGAGCAGTTCTTC.